This entry lists 31 T cell receptor beta chains sequenced from one sample in a study of T cells in Graves' hyperthyroidism and ophthalmopathy. Amplification of TCR beta CDR3 regions was performed using RNA transcripts as template. First-round RT-PCR targeting the TCR CDR3 was performed with the HTBI primer set. TCRdb independently ran MiXCR on the multiplex PCR reads; one entry per CDR3 protein. The table has more than 500,000 distinct CDR3 sequences, under 20% seen once; the top ten hold 3.8%. The specimen sequenced was blood. The receptors come from a woman aged 30 to 39 with Graves' hyperthyroidism.

The chain has TRBV4-3 and TRBJ2-1; perhaps TRBD2 as D (5 bases). Germline V gene lookup returns CDR1 LGHNA and CDR2 YSLEER. V lost 3 bases, J lost 7 bases, and 19 bases lay in between. This CDR3 is built from 16 residues. The CDR3 spells CASSQDRLKSGNEQFF. The DNA of the CDR3 is TGCGCCAGCAGCCAGGACCGACTGAAGTCGGGAAATGAGCAGTTCTTC.

The J gene is TRBJ2-1, the V gene TRBV7-3; 11 bases match TRBD2. This CDR3 spans 18 amino acids. Germline lookup yields CDR1 SGHTA and CDR2 FQGTGA. J was trimmed by 10 bases and V by 0 bases; bases with no gene match: 14. CDR3 DNA: TGTGCCAGCAGCTTAACGCCTGTTTCTAGCGGGAGGTCAGGCGAGCAGTTCTTC. This gives the protein CASSLTPVSSGRSGEQFF.

This clonotype has at least ten counts. V is TRBV2 and J is TRBJ1-4, with a tentative D call TRBD1 (6 bases). V lost 6 bases, J lost 3 bases, and 11 bases lay in between. CDR3 length: 14 amino acids. Germline V CDR1 and CDR2: SNHLY, FYNNEI. The CDR3: CASSQGQSNEKLFF. The CDR3 bases are TGTGCCAGCAGCCAAGGACAGTCTAATGAAAAACTGTTTTTT. The full variable domain, its missing parts supplied by reference TRBV2 and TRBJ1-4, is EPEVTQTPSHQVTQMGQEVILRCVPISNHLYFYWYRQILGQKVEFLVSFYNNEISEKSEIFDDQFSVERPDGSNFTLKIRSTKLEDSAMYFCASSQGQSNEKLFFGSGTQLSVL.

The chain has TRBV7-2 and TRBJ2-5; 9 nucleotides agree with TRBD1. J lost 0 bases, V lost 5 bases, and 7 bases had no gene match. CDR1 and CDR2 from the germline V gene are SGHTA and FQGNSA. The CDR3 consists of 16 residues. For the CDR3, the DNA is TGTGCCAGCAGCCTCCGTAGGACAGGGGACCAAGAGACCCAGTACTTC. This sequence encodes CASSLRRTGDQETQYF.

This clonotype was counted ten times or more. The rearrangement joins TRBV28 to TRBJ2-3; no firm D call. V lost 8 bases and J 5 bases, leaving 8 bases between the germline ends. Germline V gives CDR1 MDHEN, CDR2 SYDVKM. The CDR3 has 11 amino acids. The CDR3 reads CASPAEDTQYF. The CDR3 bases are TGTGCCAGCCCGGCGGAAGATACGCAGTATTTT. Drawing the rest from reference TRBV28 and TRBJ2-3, the complete variable domain is DVKVTQSSRYLVKRTGEKVFLECVQDMDHENMFWYRQDPGLGLRLIYFSYDVKMKEKGDIPEGYSVSREKKERFSLILESASTNQTSMYLCASPAEDTQYFGPGTRLTVL.

Comment on this clonotype: The junction differs from germline at one of its ends, possibly a read error. The V gene is TRBV2, the J gene TRBJ2-2, with a weak D call TRBD2 (6 bases). The CDR3 is 18 amino acids. Germline assignment: CDR1 SNHLY and CDR2 FYNNEI. CDR3 sequence reads: CASSRTATLSANTGGLFF. The DNA for the CDR3 is TGTGCCAGCAGTCGCACGGCGACCCTATCCGCGAACACCGGGGGGCTGTTTTTT.

The chain combines TRBV19 with TRBJ2-5, with D possibly being TRBD1 (6 bases). The CDR3 loop spans 15 amino acids. The V gene lost 8 bases and the J gene lost 1 base, with 17 bases spanning the gap. Germline V gene data show CDR1 as LNHDA and CDR2 as SQIVND (reference sequence). Here the CDR3 DNA reads TGTGCCAGTCTGCCGGGACACAGTAGCCAAGAGACCCAGTACTTC. Amino acid sequence: CASLPGHSSQETQYF.

This clonotype was observed at least ten times. The chain employs TRBV7-2 and TRBJ2-2; 9 nucleotides match TRBD1. Germline CDR1 reads SGHTA; CDR2 reads FQGNSA. The junction had 3 bases not matched to a gene; V was cut back by 5 bases and J by 5 bases. The CDR3 consists of 14 residues. The CDR3 spells CASSLGQGTGELFF. CDR3 bases: TGTGCCAGCAGCCTCGGACAGGGGACCGGGGAGCTGTTTTTT.

The chain uses TRBV6-4 and TRBJ2-1; 7 nucleotides line up with TRBD2. This CDR3 region has 14 residues. V lost 3 bases to trimming and J lost 6 bases; unmatched junction nucleotides: 5. Germline assignment: CDR1 MRHNA and CDR2 SNTAGT. CDR3 in amino acids: CASSEVGGSNEQFF. The CDR3 DNA follows: TGTGCCAGCAGTGAAGTGGGGGGGAGCAATGAGCAGTTCTTC.

There are a few counts of this clonotype. The rearrangement links TRBV5-4 to TRBJ2-7, with D possibly matching TRBD1 (6 bases). V lost 7 bases and J 3 bases, leaving 14 bases between the germline ends. Per the germline V gene, CDR1 is SGHNT and CDR2 is YYREEE (reference sequence). CDR3 length equals 13 residues. Here the CDR3 DNA reads TGTGCCAGCGGAGACAGGTCCGACTACGAGCAGTACTTC. Translation: CASGDRSDYEQYF.

The J gene is TRBJ1-2, the V gene TRBV5-6; TRBD1 agrees at 9 bases. V dropped 6 bases and J dropped 1; count of bases not matched to a gene: 7. The CDR3 is 15 residues long. Looked up from germline, CDR1 is SGHDT and CDR2 is YYEEEE. CDR3 bases: TGTGCCAGCAAAGACGGACAGGGGAGTAACTATGGCTACACCTTC. It specifies CASKDGQGSNYGYTF.

Concerning this clonotype itself: In this CDR3 the conserved last residue, phenylalanine or tryptophan, is missing, so a read error is likely. The CDR3 spells CASSTGQGSSGANVLTS. The CDR3 DNA reads as TGTGCCAGTAGTACCGGACAGGGGAGCTCTGGGGCCAACGTCCTGACTTCC. The genes are TRBV19 and TRBJ2-6; the match to TRBD1 covers 9 bases. The germline V gene has CDR1 LNHDA and CDR2 SQIVND (reference sequence). The CDR3 is made up of 17 amino acids. Unmatched junction bases numbered 4, after V lost 4 bases and J lost 0 bases.

This clonotype occurred many times. The chain links TRBV2 to TRBJ1-4; a weak D match, TRBD1 (5 bases). The V and J ends lost 5 bases and 2 bases respectively, with 15 bases between them. This CDR3 is built from 16 residues. Germline V gene sequence: CDR1 SNHLY, CDR2 FYNNEI. Here the CDR3 DNA reads TGTGCCAGCAGTCCCTTGGGTGGGGCCACTAATGAAAAACTGTTTTTT. Its protein is CASSPLGGATNEKLFF. Drawing the rest from reference TRBV2 and TRBJ1-4, the complete variable domain is EPEVTQTPSHQVTQMGQEVILRCVPISNHLYFYWYRQILGQKVEFLVSFYNNEISEKSEIFDDQFSVERPDGSNFTLKIRSTKLEDSAMYFCASSPLGGATNEKLFFGSGTQLSVL.

The chain couples TRBV20-1 to TRBJ1-5, with 10 bases fitting TRBD1. With 6 bases clipped from V and 5 bases from J, the junction kept 10 bases outside the gene matches. This CDR3 contains 15 residues. The germline gives CDR1 DFQATT, CDR2 SNEGSKA (reference sequence). CDR3 loop: CSALNGQGEYQPQHF. The CDR3 nucleotides read TGCAGTGCCCTAAATGGACAGGGGGAATATCAGCCCCAGCATTTT.

Many counts were recorded for this clonotype. The chain combines TRBV3-1 with TRBJ2-1; D gene unclear. This CDR3 has 15 amino acids. The V end was cut by 1 base, the J end by 1 base, with 8 bases between. Germline V CDR1 and CDR2: LGHDT, YNNKEL (reference sequence). CDR3 protein: CASSQGWQSYNEQFF. DNA for the CDR3: TGTGCCAGCAGCCAAGGGTGGCAGTCCTACAATGAGCAGTTCTTC.

There are a few counts of this clonotype. The chain carries TRBV10-3 and TRBJ2-5; 12 nucleotides line up with TRBD1. This CDR3 has 15 residues. Germline V gene sequence: CDR1 ENHRY, CDR2 SYGVKD. J gave up 5 bases and V 6 bases, and 7 bases lay outside the gene matches. In DNA, the CDR3 is TGTGCCATCAGCTCCGGGACAGGGGGCTGGGAGACCCAGTACTTC. Its translation is CAISSGTGGWETQYF.

This clonotype was seen a few times. This rearrangement joins TRBV19 to TRBJ1-6; D not resolved. V was shortened by 9 bases and J by 10 bases, with 13 bases between the two germline ends. Germline CDR1 LNHDA, CDR2 SQIVND (reference sequence). This CDR3 contains 12 residues. The CDR3 loop reads CASRSPRSPLHF. In DNA form, the CDR3 reads TGTGCCAGCAGAAGCCCGAGGTCACCCCTCCACTTT.

V is TRBV6-6 and J is TRBJ2-7, with D tentatively TRBD1 or TRBD2 (6 bases each). The germline gives CDR1 MNHNY, CDR2 SVGAGI (reference sequence). The CDR3 loop spans 18 amino acids. V lost 0 bases and J lost 6, with 24 bases in between. As DNA, the CDR3 is TGTGCCAGCAGTTACTCGAGCCTTAGGGACACTTGGAGGGGCGAGCAGTACTTC. It specifies CASSYSSLRDTWRGEQYF.

This clonotype appeared many times. The gene calls are TRBV20-1 and TRBJ2-3; D is unclear. Trimming took off 5 bases at V and 0 bases at J, with 12 bases between the two ends. Germline CDR1 and CDR2: DFQATT and SNEGSKA (reference sequence). CDR3 length: 14 amino acids. CDR3 sequence (DNA): TGCAGTGCTCGGGTGCTTCTTAGCACAGATACGCAGTATTTT. The encoded protein is CSARVLLSTDTQYF.

As regards this clonotype: A read error may produce the germline difference seen at one junction end. The genes are TRBV5-1 and TRBJ2-2, with TRBD2 matching over 10 bases. Per the germline V gene, CDR1 is SGHRS and CDR2 is YFSETQ. This CDR3 has 15 residues. The CDR3 here is CAGSILAGDTGELFF. The CDR3, as DNA: TGCGCCGGCAGCATCCTAGCGGGAGACACCGGGGAGCTGTTTTTT.

The gene calls are TRBV20-1 and TRBJ2-2; D gene uncertain. The CDR3 has 13 residues. Trimming removed 7 bases from V and 0 bases from J, with 9 bases in between. The germline gives CDR1 DFQATT, CDR2 SNEGSKA (reference sequence). The CDR3 loop is CSVLGPNTGELFF. CDR3 nucleotides: TGCAGTGTCCTGGGCCCGAACACCGGGGAGCTGTTTTTT.

This clonotype was seen many times. The chain combines TRBV3-1 with TRBJ2-3; D is possibly TRBD1 (5 bases). Between the trimmed V and J ends, which lost 4 bases and 0 bases, there was a span of 14 bases. The germline CDR1 and CDR2 sequences are LGHDT and YNNKEL (reference sequence). The CDR3 length is 16 residues. The CDR3 here is CASSLGVLGSTDTQYF. The CDR3 DNA sequence: TGTGCCAGCAGCCTAGGGGTATTGGGGAGCACAGATACGCAGTATTTT.

This clonotype has more than one count but fewer than ten. The chain carries TRBV2 and TRBJ1-2, with TRBD1 matching over 7 bases. The V segment lost 9 bases and the J segment 5 bases; nucleotides outside the gene matches: 24. This CDR3 has 18 residues. Germline loops: CDR1 SNHLY, CDR2 FYNNEI. The CDR3 nucleotides are TGTGCCAGAAGGAATCTTCCTTTCTTTAACAGGGGTCCTTATGGCTACACCTTC. Translating it yields CARRNLPFFNRGPYGYTF.

There are many counts of this clonotype. The chain employs TRBV28 and TRBJ1-2; perhaps TRBD1 as D (6 bases). CDR1 and CDR2 (germline): MDHEN, SYDVKM. The V end was cut by 4 bases, the J end by 3 bases, with 6 bases between. This CDR3 spans 12 amino acids. The CDR3 spells CASSYRDYGYTF. As DNA, the CDR3 is TGTGCCAGCAGTTACAGGGACTATGGCTACACCTTC.

The chain is built from TRBV2 and TRBJ1-6; D is ambiguous. Trimming removed 5 bases from V and 5 bases from J, with 10 bases in between. CDR3 length: 14 residues. Looked up from germline, CDR1 is SNHLY and CDR2 is FYNNEI. The CDR3 reads CASSREGNNSPLHF. The CDR3 DNA follows: TGTGCCAGCAGTCGAGAAGGAAATAATTCACCCCTCCACTTT.

This clonotype has at least ten counts. The chain employs TRBV20-1 and TRBJ1-2, with 12 bases lining up with TRBD1. Losses at the gene ends were 2 bases for V and 9 bases for J; bases not matched to a gene: 13. The CDR3 spans 16 residues. Germline CDR1 reads DFQATT; CDR2 reads SNEGSKA (reference sequence). CDR3 nucleotides: TGCAGTGCTAGATCTCTGAGGGACAGGGGGCTTAGTAGCTACACCTTC. It is translated as CSARSLRDRGLSSYTF.

The CDR3 coding sequence is TGTGCCAGTAGTATCGTGCCCGGGCCCTACGAGCAGTACTTC. As protein: CASSIVPGPYEQYF. The genes are TRBV19 and TRBJ2-7; unclear D gene. The length of the CDR3 is 14 residues. V was pared by 3 bases and J by 2 bases, with 11 bases between. Germline CDR1 reads LNHDA; CDR2 reads SQIVND (reference sequence).

At least ten counts were recorded for this clonotype. The V gene is TRBV7-3, the J gene TRBJ2-3; D is unclear. With 4 bases removed from V and 0 bases from J, the gap between germline ends came to 8 bases. The CDR3 sequence is 14 residues long. CDR1 is SGHTA and CDR2 is FQGTGA in the germline V gene. CDR3 bases: TGTGCCAGCAGCTCCCCTACTAGCACAGATACGCAGTATTTT. The encoded protein is CASSSPTSTDTQYF.

This chain connects TRBV19 to TRBJ2-7; 8 positions match TRBD2. The CDR3 runs to 21 residues. Losses at the gene ends were 3 bases for V and 3 bases for J; bases not matched to a gene: 25. Germline V gene sequence: CDR1 LNHDA, CDR2 SQIVND (reference sequence). CDR3 DNA: TGTGCCAGTAGTATCGGACAGATGTTAGCGGGAATGGAGCTGTTAGGCTACGAGCAGTACTTC. Encoded protein: CASSIGQMLAGMELLGYEQYF. Supplemented by reference TRBV19 and TRBJ2-7, the full variable domain reads DGGITQSPKYLFRKEGQNVTLSCEQNLNHDAMYWYRQDPGQGLRLIYYSQIVNDFQKGDIAEGYSVSREKKESFPLTVTSAQKNPTAFYLCASSIGQMLAGMELLGYEQYFGPGTRLTVT.

V usage is TRBV28 and J usage is TRBJ2-7; D is possibly TRBD1 (6 bases). With 5 bases removed from V and 7 bases from J, the gap between germline ends came to 9 bases. CDR3 size: 11 residues. Per germline, CDR1 MDHEN and CDR2 SYDVKM. DNA of the CDR3: TGTGCCAGCAGTGTCGACAGGGAGCAGTACTTC. Residues: CASSVDREQYF.

This clonotype turned up a few times. This chain uses TRBV20-1 with TRBJ2-7; a weak D match, TRBD2 (6 bases). This CDR3 region has 15 residues. Trimming removed 3 bases from V and 0 bases from J, with 15 bases in between. Looked up from germline, CDR1 is DFQATT and CDR2 is SNEGSKA (reference sequence). In DNA, the CDR3 is TGCAGTGCTAGGAAAAATAGCGGCCTCTCCTACGAGCAGTACTTC. Translated, it gives CSARKNSGLSYEQYF.